This T cell receptor (beta chain) was documented in a study of blood T cell repertoires in COVID-19. CDR3 size: 13 residues. V dropped 2 bases and J dropped 9 bases, with 11 bases sitting between them. The germline gives CDR1 MDHEN, CDR2 SYDVKM. Original analysis: Amplification of reference gene primers was used by the study to estimate nucleated cell counts. Sequencing used immunoSEQ multiplex PCR; TCRdb keeps in-frame clones, though not all of them. For V, J and clone size, that table is used; D and trimming come from the DNA. Of roughly 250,000 clones in the sample, roughly 87% were seen once. This clone was seen only a few times.

The sequencing input was PBMCs or T cells enriched from blood (not recorded which). This sequence originates from a woman between 25 and 40 years old with acute COVID-19. The chain combines TRBV28 with TRBJ2-1, with D perhaps matching TRBD1 (6 bases). CDR3 DNA: TGTGCCAGCAGTTTACCAGGGGCCGGTGAGCAGTTCTTC. Translating it yields CASSLPGAGEQFF.